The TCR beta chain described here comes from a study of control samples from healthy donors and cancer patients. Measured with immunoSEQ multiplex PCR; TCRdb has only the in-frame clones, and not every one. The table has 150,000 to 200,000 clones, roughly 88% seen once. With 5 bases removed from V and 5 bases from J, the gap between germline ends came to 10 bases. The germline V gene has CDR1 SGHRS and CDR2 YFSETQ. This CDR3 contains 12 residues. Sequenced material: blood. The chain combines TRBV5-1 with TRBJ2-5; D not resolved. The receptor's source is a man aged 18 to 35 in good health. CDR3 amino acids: CASRRDRETQYF. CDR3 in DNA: TGCGCCAGCAGGCGCGACCGGGAGACCCAGTACTTC.